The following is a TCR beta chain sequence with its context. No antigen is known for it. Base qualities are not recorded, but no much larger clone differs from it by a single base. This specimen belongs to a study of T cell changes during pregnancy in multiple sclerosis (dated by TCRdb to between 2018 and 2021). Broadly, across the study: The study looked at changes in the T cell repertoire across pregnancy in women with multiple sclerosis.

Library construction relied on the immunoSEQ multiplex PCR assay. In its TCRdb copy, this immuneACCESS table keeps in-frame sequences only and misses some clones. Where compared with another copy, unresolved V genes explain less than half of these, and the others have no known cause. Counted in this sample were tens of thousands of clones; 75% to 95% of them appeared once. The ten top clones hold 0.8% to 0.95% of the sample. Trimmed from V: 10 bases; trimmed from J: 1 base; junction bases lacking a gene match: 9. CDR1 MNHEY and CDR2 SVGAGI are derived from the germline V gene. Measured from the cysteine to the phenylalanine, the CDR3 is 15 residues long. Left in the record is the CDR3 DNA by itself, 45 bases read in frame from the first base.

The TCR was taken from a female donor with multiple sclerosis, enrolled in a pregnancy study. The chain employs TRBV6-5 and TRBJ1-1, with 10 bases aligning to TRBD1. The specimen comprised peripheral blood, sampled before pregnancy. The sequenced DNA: TGTGCCACCCGAGACAGGGGGCAAGGGAACACTGAAGCTTTCTTT. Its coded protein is CATRDRGQGNTEAFF.